The rows below give T cell receptor beta chains drawn from one sample of a study of T cell responses to AZD1222 COVID-19 vaccine. Here immunoSEQ multiplex PCR was the method, and the copy in TCRdb shows in-frame clones only, minus some. Of under 200,000 clones detected, about 92% appear once; the ten largest clones hold about 4%. The material was peripheral blood, obtained 28 days after the second dose of the MenACWY control vaccine. These receptors were taken from an adult who received the MenACWY meningococcal vaccine as a control. Each CDR3 is given with its conserved first and last residue. A D gene is named only where the DNA matches it firmly. The size entry is marked missing in some rows and otherwise reads once, few, many or a size class.

clone size	V gene	CDR3 length	D gene	J gene	CDR3 protein	CDR3 DNA
NA	TRBV11-3	16	NA	TRBJ2-5	CASSLARQWGQETQYF	TGTGCCAGCAGCTTAGCCCGACAGTGGGGCCAAGAGACCCAGTACTTC
few	TRBV11-3	16	TRBD2	TRBJ2-3	CASSRGVSGSTDTQYF	TGTGCCAGCAGCCGGGGGGTCTCGGGTAGCACAGATACGCAGTATTTT
NA	TRBV5-1	15	NA	TRBJ1-1	CASKDFPGVNTEAFF	TGCGCCAGCAAGGATTTCCCAGGGGTGAACACTGAAGCTTTCTTT
NA	TRBV28	15	NA	TRBJ1-1	CASSPTGPRNTEAFF	TGTGCCAGCAGTCCAACGGGACCGCGGAACACTGAAGCTTTCTTT
NA	TRBV7-9	15	TRBD1	TRBJ2-1	CASSLVQGVFNEQFF	TGTGCCAGCAGCTTAGTACAGGGGGTTTTCAATGAGCAGTTCTTC
NA	TRBV29-1	13	TRBD1	TRBJ1-2	CSVKTGGSYGYTF	TGCAGCGTCAAGACAGGGGGCTCTTATGGCTACACCTTC
NA	TRBV12-3/TRBV12-4	13	NA	TRBJ2-3	CASTFGGSDTQYF	TGTGCCAGCACCTTCGGAGGTTCCGATACGCAGTATTTT
NA	TRBV7-2	13	NA	TRBJ2-5	CASSAQGPETQYF	TGTGCCAGCAGTGCCCAAGGCCCAGAGACCCAGTACTTC
NA	TRBV21-1	11	NA	TRBJ2-7	CASSNWPVMYF	TGTGCCAGCAGCAACTGGCCGGTTATGTACTTC
NA	TRBV9	15	NA	TRBJ2-5	CASSVATGWQETQYF	TGTGCCAGCAGCGTAGCTACAGGGTGGCAAGAGACCCAGTACTTC
once	TRBV6-6	12	NA	TRBJ2-4	CASSSAKNIQYF	TGTGCCAGCAGCTCAGCCAAAAACATTCAGTACTTC
NA	TRBV5-1	15	NA	TRBJ1-3	CASSLVEGAGNTIYF	TGCGCCAGCAGCTTGGTAGAGGGGGCTGGAAACACCATATATTTT
once	TRBV10-3	13	NA	TRBJ1-3	CAISERGGNTIYF	TGTGCCATCAGTGAGCGAGGGGGAAACACCATATATTTT
NA	TRBV7-3	15	NA	TRBJ2-7	CASSLGVGGPYEQYF	TGTGCCAGCAGCTTGGGTGTAGGGGGTCCCTACGAGCAGTACTTC
NA	TRBV19	11	NA	TRBJ1-4	CVGRGNEKLFF	TGTGTCGGGAGAGGGAATGAAAAACTGTTTTTT
NA	TRBV7-7	15	NA	TRBJ1-3	CASSPGLTSGNTIYF	TGTGCTAGCAGCCCGGGACTGACCTCTGGAAACACCATATATTTT
NA	TRBV7-3	17	TRBD2	TRBJ2-1	CASSLYSAREGWNEQFF	TGTGCCAGCAGCTTATATTCGGCGCGGGAGGGGTGGAATGAGCAGTTCTTC
NA	TRBV2	15	TRBD1	TRBJ2-7	CASKTPGQGAYEQYF	TGTGCCAGCAAAACCCCGGGACAGGGCGCCTACGAGCAGTACTTC
NA	TRBV11-2	15	NA	TRBJ2-3	CASSLERGGTDTQYF	TGTGCCAGCAGCTTAGAACGCGGTGGCACAGATACGCAGTATTTT
NA	TRBV2	12	NA	TRBJ2-3	CASSWGANTQYF	TGTGCCAGCAGTTGGGGAGCAAATACGCAGTATTTT
NA	TRBV18	16	NA	TRBJ2-2	CASSPPQGSGPGELFF	TGTGCCAGCTCACCACCACAGGGATCCGGACCCGGGGAGCTGTTTTTT
NA	TRBV11-2	14	NA	TRBJ2-7	CASSLGGNPYEQYF	TGTGCCAGCAGCTTAGGAGGGAACCCCTACGAGCAGTACTTC
NA	TRBV7-8	13	NA	TRBJ1-2	CASSLPSSDGYTF	TGTGCCAGCAGCCTCCCTTCATCGGATGGCTACACCTTC
NA	TRBV9	15	TRBD1	TRBJ2-2	CASSEWTGDTGELFF	TGTGCCAGCAGCGAGTGGACAGGGGACACCGGGGAGCTGTTTTTT
NA	TRBV5-1	15	TRBD1	TRBJ1-2	CASSLEGQGLDGYTF	TGCGCCAGCAGCTTGGAGGGACAGGGTTTGGATGGCTACACCTTC
NA	TRBV24-1	15	TRBD1	TRBJ1-5	CATSEAGGGNQPQHF	TGTGCCACCAGTGAGGCAGGGGGGGGCAATCAGCCCCAGCATTTT
NA	TRBV9	18	TRBD1	TRBJ2-2	CASSLPRQGYSDTGELFF	TGTGCCAGCAGCCTTCCCCGACAGGGCTACTCGGACACCGGGGAGCTGTTTTTT
NA	TRBV6-1	12	NA	TRBJ1-3	CASSEVRNTIYF	TGTGCCAGCAGTGAAGTGAGAAACACCATATATTTT
NA	TRBV4-3	16	TRBD1	TRBJ1-2	CASSQGPDRANYGYTF	TGCGCCAGCAGCCAAGGGCCCGACAGGGCTAACTATGGCTACACCTTC
NA	TRBV6-1	16	NA	TRBJ1-3	CASSETPRGREDTIYF	TGTGCCAGCAGTGAAACCCCCCGGGGGCGCGAGGACACCATATATTTT